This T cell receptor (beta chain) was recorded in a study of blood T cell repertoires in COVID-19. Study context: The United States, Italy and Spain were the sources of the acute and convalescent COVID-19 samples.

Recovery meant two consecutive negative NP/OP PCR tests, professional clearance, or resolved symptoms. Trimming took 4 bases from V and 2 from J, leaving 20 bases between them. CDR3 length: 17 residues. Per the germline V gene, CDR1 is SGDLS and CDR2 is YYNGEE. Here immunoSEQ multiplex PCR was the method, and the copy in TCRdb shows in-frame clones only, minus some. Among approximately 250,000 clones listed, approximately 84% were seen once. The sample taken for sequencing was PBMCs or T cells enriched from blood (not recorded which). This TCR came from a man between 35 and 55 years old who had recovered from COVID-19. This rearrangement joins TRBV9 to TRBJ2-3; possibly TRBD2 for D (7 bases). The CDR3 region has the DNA TGTGCCAGCAGCACCACCCGCGGGGGCCTCTTCACAGATACGCAGTATTTT. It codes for CASSTTRGGLFTDTQYF.